The clone carrying this T cell receptor (beta chain) showed up just once. Libraries were prepared by immunoSEQ multiplex PCR; TCRdb keeps only in-frame clonotypes and omits some of them. The table has tens of thousands of clones, roughly 86% seen once. This entry comes from a study of blood T cell repertoires in COVID-19. The wider study: Italy, Spain and the United States were the sources of the convalescent and acute COVID-19 samples.

Germline V gene sequence: CDR1 SGHDN, CDR2 FVKESK. This CDR3 is 14 amino acids long. V lost 7 bases, J lost 2 bases, and 4 bases stayed unmatched. The sequence was collected from a woman older than 75 with acute or convalescent COVID-19. Sequenced input: peripheral blood. This sequence joins TRBV14 and TRBJ1-3, with TRBD1 identical over 8 bases. CDR3 coding DNA: TGTGCCAGCACCAAACAGGGGGCTGGAAACACCATATATTTT. It is translated as CASTKQGAGNTIYF.